This T cell receptor (beta chain) was captured by sequencing in a study of tumor-infiltrating lymphocytes in primary liver carcinoma. As for the study in general: Those enrolled were patients of both sexes, who were aged 30 to 69 years. Staging placed the tumors at T1-T3 N0M0, and they measured about 4 to 11 cm across.

This clonotype showed up just once. At one of its ends the junction is not consistent with the germline gene, which may arise from a read error. Synthesis of TCR beta cDNA was carried out from about 540 ng total RNA with a constant-region primer. For TCR beta, libraries were produced by three nested multiplex PCR rounds using slightly modified ARM-PCR. Running nine to ten cycles apiece, the first two PCR rounds relied on TRBV1-TRBV30 forward primers together with a C-beta reverse primer. TCRdb ran MiXCR on the multiplex PCR reads and lists one entry per CDR3 protein. This sample yields tens of thousands of distinct CDR3 sequences, of which about three quarters are seen a single time; around 19% belongs to the top ten. The CDR3 covers 13 residues. Germline lookup yields CDR1 MNHEY and CDR2 SVGAGI. The study co-extracted DNA and RNA from roughly 20-30 mg of unsorted bulk tissue.

The sequence derives from a man in his forties with primary liver carcinoma and hepatitis B virus infection. V and J are TRBV6-5 and TRBJ2-7; D perhaps matches TRBD1 (6 bases). The sequenced sample consisted of liver tumor tissue from sampling region 1. The sample's subset: tumor region T1, superior pole. CDR3 region: CTSSPYTGNEQYF. The CDR3 nucleotides are TGTACCAGCAGTCCATATACAGGGAACGAGCAGTACTTC.